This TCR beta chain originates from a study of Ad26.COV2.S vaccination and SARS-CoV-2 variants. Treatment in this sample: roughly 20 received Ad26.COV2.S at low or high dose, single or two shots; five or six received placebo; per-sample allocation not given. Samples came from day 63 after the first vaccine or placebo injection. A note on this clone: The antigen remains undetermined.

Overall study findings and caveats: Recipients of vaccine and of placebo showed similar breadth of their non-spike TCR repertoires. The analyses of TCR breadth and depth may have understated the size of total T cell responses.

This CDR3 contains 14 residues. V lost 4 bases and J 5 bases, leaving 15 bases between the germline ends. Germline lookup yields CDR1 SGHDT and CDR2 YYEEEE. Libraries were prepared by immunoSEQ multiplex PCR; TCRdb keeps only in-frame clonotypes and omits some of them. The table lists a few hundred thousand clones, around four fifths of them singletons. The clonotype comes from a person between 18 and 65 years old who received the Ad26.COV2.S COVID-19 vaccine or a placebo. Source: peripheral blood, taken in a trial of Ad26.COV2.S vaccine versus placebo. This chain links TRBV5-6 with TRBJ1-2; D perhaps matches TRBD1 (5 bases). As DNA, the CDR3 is TGTGCCAGCAGCCCGCCAGGGAGGAGATATGGCTACACCTTC. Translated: CASSPPGRRYGYTF.